What follows is one T cell receptor beta chain and its context. Antigen specificity is unknown. TCRdb re-called the reads through MiXCR, storing one row per CDR3 protein. Of around 900,000 distinct CDR3 sequences listed, around 32% are singletons. This sample is part of a study of T cell repertoires in cytomegalovirus infection. About the research overall: In the study, CMV epitopes included recently identified HLA-C-restricted and well-studied HLA-B-restricted ones. Points from the study as a whole: Summed public TCR beta family frequency identified CMV carriers bearing the relevant HLA. The ex vivo response was dominated by HLA-C-restricted CMV-specific TCR beta clonotypes.

This CDR3 is 14 amino acids long. The ends were cut back, 4 bases at V and 9 bases at J, with 17 bases in the middle. Germline V gene sequence: CDR1 SGHNT, CDR2 YYREEE (reference sequence). The source material was cultured CD8+ T cells from PBMCs, sampled from culture after CMV antigen stimulation. This sequence originates from a human donor in good health (CMV status not recorded). Some clones in this sample may be carry-over from other donors' samples. The gene calls are TRBV5-4 and TRBJ1-5, with a weak D call TRBD1 (6 bases). The CDR3 DNA reads TGTGCCAGCAGCCACAGACAGGTTTATCCGCCCCAGCATTTT. This encodes CASSHRQVYPPQHF. Full variable domain (outside the CDR3, taken from reference TRBV5-4 and TRBJ1-5): ETGVTQSPTHLIKTRGQQVTLRCSSQSGHNTVSWYQQALGQGPQFIFQYYREEENGRGNFPPRFSGLQFPNYSSELNVNALELDDSALYLCASSHRQVYPPQHFGDGTRLSIL.